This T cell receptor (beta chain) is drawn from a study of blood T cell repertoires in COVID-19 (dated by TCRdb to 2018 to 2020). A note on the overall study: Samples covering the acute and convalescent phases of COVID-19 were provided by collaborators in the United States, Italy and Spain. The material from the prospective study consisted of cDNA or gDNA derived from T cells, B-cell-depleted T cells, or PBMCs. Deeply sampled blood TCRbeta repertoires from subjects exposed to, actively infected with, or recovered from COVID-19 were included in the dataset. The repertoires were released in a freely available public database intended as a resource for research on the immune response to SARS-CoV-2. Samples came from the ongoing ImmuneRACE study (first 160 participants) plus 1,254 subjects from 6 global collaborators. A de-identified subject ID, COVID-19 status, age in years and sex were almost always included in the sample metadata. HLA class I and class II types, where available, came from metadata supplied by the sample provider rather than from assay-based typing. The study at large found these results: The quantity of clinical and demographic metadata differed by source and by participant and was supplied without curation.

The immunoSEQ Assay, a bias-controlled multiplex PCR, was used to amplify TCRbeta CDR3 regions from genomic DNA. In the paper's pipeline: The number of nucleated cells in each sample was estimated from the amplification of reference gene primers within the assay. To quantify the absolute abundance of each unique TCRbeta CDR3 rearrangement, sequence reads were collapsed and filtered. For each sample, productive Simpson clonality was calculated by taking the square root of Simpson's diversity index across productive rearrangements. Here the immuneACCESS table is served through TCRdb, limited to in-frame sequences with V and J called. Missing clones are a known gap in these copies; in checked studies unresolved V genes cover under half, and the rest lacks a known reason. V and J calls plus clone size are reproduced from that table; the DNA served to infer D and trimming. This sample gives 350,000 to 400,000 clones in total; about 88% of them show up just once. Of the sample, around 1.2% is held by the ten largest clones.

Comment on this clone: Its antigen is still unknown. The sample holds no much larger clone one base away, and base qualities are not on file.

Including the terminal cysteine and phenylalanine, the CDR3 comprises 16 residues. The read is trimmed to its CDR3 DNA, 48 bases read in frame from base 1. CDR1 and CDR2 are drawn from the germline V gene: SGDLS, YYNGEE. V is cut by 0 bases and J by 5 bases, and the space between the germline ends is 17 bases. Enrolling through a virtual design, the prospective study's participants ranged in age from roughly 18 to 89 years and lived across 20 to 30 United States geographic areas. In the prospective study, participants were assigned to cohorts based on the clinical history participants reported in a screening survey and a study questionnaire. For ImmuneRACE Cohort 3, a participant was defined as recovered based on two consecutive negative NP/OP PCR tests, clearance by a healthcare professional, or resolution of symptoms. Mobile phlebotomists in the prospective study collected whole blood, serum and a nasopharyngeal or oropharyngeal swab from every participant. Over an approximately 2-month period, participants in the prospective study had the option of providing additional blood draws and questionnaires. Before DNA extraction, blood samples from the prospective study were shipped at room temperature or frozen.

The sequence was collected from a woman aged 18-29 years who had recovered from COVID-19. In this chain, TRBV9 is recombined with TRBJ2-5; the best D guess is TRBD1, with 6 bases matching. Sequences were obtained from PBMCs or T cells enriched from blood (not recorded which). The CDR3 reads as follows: CASSVDPRGKGETQYF. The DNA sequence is TGTGCCAGCAGCGTAGACCCTAGGGGGAAGGGGGAGACCCAGTACTTC.